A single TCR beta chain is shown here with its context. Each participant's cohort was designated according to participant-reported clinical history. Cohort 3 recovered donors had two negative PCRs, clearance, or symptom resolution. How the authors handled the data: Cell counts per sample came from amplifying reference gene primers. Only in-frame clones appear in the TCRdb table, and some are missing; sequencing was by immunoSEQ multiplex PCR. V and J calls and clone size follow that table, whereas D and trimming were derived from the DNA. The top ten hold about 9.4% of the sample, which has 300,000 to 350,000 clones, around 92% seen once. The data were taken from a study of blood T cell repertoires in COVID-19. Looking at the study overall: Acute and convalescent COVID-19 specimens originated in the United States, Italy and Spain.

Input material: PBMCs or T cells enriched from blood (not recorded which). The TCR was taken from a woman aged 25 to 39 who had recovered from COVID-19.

The CDR3 DNA follows: TGCGCCAGCAGCCAAGAGACCCGTTTAACACGGGTGTCACCCCTCCACTTT. This sequence encodes CASSQETRLTRVSPLHF. This chain joins TRBV4-1 and TRBJ1-6; D unresolved. V dropped 0 bases and J dropped 10 bases, with 19 bases sitting between them. The germline CDR1 and CDR2 sequences are MGHRA and YSYEKL. The CDR3 extends over 17 amino acids.